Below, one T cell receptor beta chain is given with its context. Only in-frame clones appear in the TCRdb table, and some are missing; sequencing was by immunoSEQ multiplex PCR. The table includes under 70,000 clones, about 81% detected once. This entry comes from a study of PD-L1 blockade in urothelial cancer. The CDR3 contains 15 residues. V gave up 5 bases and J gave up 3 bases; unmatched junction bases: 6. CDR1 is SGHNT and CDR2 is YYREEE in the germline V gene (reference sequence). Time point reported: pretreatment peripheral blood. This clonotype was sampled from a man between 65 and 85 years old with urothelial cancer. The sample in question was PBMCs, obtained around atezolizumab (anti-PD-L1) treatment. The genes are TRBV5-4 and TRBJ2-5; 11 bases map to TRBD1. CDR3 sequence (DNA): TGTGCCAGCAGTCCCGGGACAGGGGGAGAAGAGACCCAGTACTTC. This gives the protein CASSPGTGGEETQYF. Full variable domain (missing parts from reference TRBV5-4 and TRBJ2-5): ETGVTQSPTHLIKTRGQQVTLRCSSQSGHNTVSWYQQALGQGPQFIFQYYREEENGRGNFPPRFSGLQFPNYSSELNVNALELDDSALYLCASSPGTGGEETQYFGPGTRLLVL.